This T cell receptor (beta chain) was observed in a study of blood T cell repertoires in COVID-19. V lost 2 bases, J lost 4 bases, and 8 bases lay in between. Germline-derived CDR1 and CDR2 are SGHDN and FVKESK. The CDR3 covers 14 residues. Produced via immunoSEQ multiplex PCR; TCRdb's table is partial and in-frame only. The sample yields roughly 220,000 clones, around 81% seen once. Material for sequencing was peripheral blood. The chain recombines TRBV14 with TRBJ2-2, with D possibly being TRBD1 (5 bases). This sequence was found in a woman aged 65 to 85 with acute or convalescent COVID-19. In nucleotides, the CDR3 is TGTGCCAGCAGCCAAATCAGGGCCACCGGGGAGCTGTTTTTT. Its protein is CASSQIRATGELFF. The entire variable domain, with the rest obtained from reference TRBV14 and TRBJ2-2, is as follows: EAGVTQFPSHSVIEKGQTVTLRCDPISGHDNLYWYRRVMGKEIKFLLHFVKESKQDESGMPNNRFLAERTGGTYSTLKVQPAELEDSGVYFCASSQIRATGELFFGEGSRLTVL.